This T cell receptor (beta chain) comes out of a study of control samples from healthy donors and cancer patients. CDR3 length: 13 residues. Germline lookup yields CDR1 SGHRS and CDR2 YFSETQ. Trimming removed 2 bases from V and 4 bases from J; junction bases left unmatched: 1. Method: immunoSEQ multiplex PCR; TCRdb's copy keeps in-frame clones and lacks some. This sample has approximately 100,000 clones, with less than 95% found just once. The source is a human donor in good health. The donor label of this sample is uncertain. The sequenced sample was blood. The chain is built from TRBV5-1 and TRBJ1-2, with TRBD1 matching over 8 bases. The CDR3 DNA sequence: TGCGCCAGCAGCTTCACAGGGGGCTATGGCTACACCTTC. Translated: CASSFTGGYGYTF.